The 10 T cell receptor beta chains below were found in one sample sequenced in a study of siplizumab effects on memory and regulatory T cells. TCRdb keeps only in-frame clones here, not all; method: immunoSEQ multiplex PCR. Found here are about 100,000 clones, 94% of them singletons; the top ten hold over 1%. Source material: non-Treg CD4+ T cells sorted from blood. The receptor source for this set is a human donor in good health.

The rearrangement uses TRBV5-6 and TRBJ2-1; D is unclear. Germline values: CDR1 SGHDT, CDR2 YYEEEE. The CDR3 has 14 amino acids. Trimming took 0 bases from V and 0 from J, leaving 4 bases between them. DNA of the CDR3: TGTGCCAGCAGCTTGGACCCCTCCTACAATGAGCAGTTCTTC. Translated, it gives CASSLDPSYNEQFF.

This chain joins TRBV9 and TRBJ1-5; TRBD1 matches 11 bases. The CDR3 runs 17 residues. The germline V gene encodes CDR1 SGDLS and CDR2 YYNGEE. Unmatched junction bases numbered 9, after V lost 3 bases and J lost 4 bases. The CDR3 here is CASSEDRGLRSNQPQHF. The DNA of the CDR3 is TGTGCCAGCAGCGAGGACAGGGGGCTTCGTTCGAATCAGCCCCAGCATTTT. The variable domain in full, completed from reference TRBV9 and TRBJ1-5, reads DSGVTQTPKHLITATGQRVTLRCSPRSGDLSVYWYQQSLDQGLQFLIQYYNGEERAKGNILERFSAQQFPDLHSELNLSSLELGDSALYFCASSEDRGLRSNQPQHFGDGTRLSIL.

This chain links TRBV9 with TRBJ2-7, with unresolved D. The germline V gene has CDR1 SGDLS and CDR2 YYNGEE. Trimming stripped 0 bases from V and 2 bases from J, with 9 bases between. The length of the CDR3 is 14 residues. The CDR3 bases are TGTGCCAGCAGCGTAGGCGAAGCCCCCTACGAGCAGTACTTC. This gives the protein CASSVGEAPYEQYF.

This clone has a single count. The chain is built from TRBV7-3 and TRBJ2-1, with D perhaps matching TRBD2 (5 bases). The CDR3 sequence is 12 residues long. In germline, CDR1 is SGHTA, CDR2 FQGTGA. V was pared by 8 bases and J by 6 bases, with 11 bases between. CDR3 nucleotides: TGTGCCAGCGGCCGGGGTACCAATGAGCAGTTCTTC. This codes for CASGRGTNEQFF. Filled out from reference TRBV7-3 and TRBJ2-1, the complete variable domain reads GAGVSQTPSNKVTEKGKYVELRCDPISGHTALYWYRQSLGQGPEFLIYFQGTGAADDSGLPNDRFFAVRPEGSVSTLKIQRTERGDSAVYLCASGRGTNEQFFGPGTRLTVL.

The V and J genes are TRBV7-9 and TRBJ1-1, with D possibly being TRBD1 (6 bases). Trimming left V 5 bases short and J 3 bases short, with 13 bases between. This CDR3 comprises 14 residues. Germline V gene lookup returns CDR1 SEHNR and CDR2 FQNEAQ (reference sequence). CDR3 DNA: TGTGCCAGCAGCAGAACGTCAGGGGACACTGAAGCTTTCTTT. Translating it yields CASSRTSGDTEAFF.

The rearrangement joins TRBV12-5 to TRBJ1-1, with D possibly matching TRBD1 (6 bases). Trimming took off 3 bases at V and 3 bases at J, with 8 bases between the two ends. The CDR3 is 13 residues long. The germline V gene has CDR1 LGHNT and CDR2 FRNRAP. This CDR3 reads CASGLAGDTEAFF. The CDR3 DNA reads TGTGCTAGTGGTTTAGCAGGGGACACTGAAGCTTTCTTT.

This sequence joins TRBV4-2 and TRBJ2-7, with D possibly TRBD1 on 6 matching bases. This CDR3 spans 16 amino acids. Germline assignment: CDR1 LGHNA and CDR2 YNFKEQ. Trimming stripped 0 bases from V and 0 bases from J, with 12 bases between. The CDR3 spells CASSQDVGQSSYEQYF. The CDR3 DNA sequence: TGTGCCAGCAGCCAAGATGTTGGACAGAGCTCCTACGAGCAGTACTTC.

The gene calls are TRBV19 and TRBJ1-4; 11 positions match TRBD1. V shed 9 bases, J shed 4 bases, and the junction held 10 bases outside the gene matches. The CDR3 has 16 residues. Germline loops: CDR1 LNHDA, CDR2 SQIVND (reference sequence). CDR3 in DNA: TGTGCCAGCCGGGACAGGGGGATGTCGCTTAATGAAAAACTGTTTTTT. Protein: CASRDRGMSLNEKLFF. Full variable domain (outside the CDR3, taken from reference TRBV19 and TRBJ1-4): DGGITQSPKYLFRKEGQNVTLSCEQNLNHDAMYWYRQDPGQGLRLIYYSQIVNDFQKGDIAEGYSVSREKKESFPLTVTSAQKNPTAFYLCASRDRGMSLNEKLFFGSGTQLSVL.

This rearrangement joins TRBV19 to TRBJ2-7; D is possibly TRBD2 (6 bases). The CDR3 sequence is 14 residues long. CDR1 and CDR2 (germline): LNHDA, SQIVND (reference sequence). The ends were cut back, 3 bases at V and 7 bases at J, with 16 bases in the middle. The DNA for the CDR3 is TGTGCCAGTAGTATTTCCAGCGAGGCGGGAGAGCAGTACTTC. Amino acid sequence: CASSISSEAGEQYF.

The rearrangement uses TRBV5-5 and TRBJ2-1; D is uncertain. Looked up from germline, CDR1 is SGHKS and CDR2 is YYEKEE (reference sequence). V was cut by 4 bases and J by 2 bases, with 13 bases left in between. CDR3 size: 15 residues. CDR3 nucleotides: TGTGCCAGCAGCGATGGTGGAGAAACCTACAATGAGCAGTTCTTC. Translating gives CASSDGGETYNEQFF.